Presented here are 26 T cell receptor beta chains from one specimen sequenced in a study of yellow fever vaccine responses in identical twins. TCRdb processed the RT-PCR reads anew with MiXCR; each CDR3 protein has one entry. The sample has 9,000 to 13,000 distinct CDR3 sequences, 70% to 90% seen once. Sequenced here: T cells from blood (PBMCs), unsorted or a sorted subset (not recorded which), sampled before or after yellow fever vaccination (not recorded which). These receptors all come from a woman aged 18-35 years who received the yellow fever vaccine.

This chain uses TRBV7-9 with TRBJ2-3; no clear D. The length of the CDR3 is 12 residues. Trimming cost V 5 bases and J 6 bases, with 9 bases left between them. Germline lookup yields CDR1 SEHNR and CDR2 FQNEAQ (reference sequence). Written as DNA, the CDR3 is TGTGCCAGCAGCCCCCGGGCCGATACGCAGTATTTT. It specifies CASSPRADTQYF.

This chain uses TRBV20-1 with TRBJ2-1; TRBD1 matches 7 bases. In germline, CDR1 is DFQATT, CDR2 SNEGSKA (reference sequence). Germline trimming cut 1 base from V and 10 bases from J; bases unmatched to any gene: 7. This CDR3 region has 13 residues. The CDR3 loop reads CSARVQGGQEQFF. For the CDR3, the DNA is TGCAGTGCTAGAGTTCAAGGGGGACAGGAGCAGTTCTTC.

The chain carries TRBV18 and TRBJ1-1; D is uncertain. CDR1 KGHSH and CDR2 LQKENI come from the germline V gene. The CDR3 totals 15 residues. Trimming removed 3 bases from V and 1 base from J, with 12 bases in between. Written as DNA, the CDR3 is TGTGCCAGCTCACCCTTGGCCGGTGAGAACACTGAAGCTTTCTTT. This encodes CASSPLAGENTEAFF.

This chain joins TRBV15 and TRBJ1-5; D may be TRBD1 (6 bases). The CDR3 has 13 amino acids. The V gene's germline CDR1 is LNHNV and CDR2 YYDKDF (reference sequence). Trimming left V 8 bases short and J 3 bases short, with 11 bases between. This CDR3 reads CATSTGYNQPQHF. For the CDR3, the DNA is TGTGCCACCTCGACAGGATACAATCAGCCCCAGCATTTT.

J is TRBJ1-1 and V is TRBV24-1, with no clear D. Germline V CDR1 and CDR2: KGHDR, SFDVKD. Trimming took off 5 bases at V and 4 bases at J, with 10 bases between the two ends. CDR3 length: 13 residues. The CDR3 DNA follows: TGTGCCACCAGTGGCGGAGGGCGCACTGAAGCTTTCTTT. It translates to CATSGGGRTEAFF.

The table lists this clonotype with a count of one. The rearrangement uses TRBV29-1 and TRBJ1-1, with D uncertain. This CDR3 is 11 amino acids long. Trimming removed 2 bases at V and 3 bases at J, with 4 bases between. Germline loops: CDR1 SQVTM, CDR2 ANQGSEA. CDR3 nucleotide sequence: TGCAGCGTTGAATCGCACACTGAAGCTTTCTTT. Its translation is CSVESHTEAFF.

V gene TRBV2 combines with J gene TRBJ2-7, with 11 nucleotides matching TRBD1. CDR3 length: 15 amino acids. The germline V gene has CDR1 SNHLY and CDR2 FYNNEI. The trim removed 3 bases at V and 4 bases at J, leaving 5 bases unmatched. The CDR3: CASSDPGQGVYEQYF. The CDR3 DNA sequence: TGTGCCAGCAGTGATCCGGGACAGGGGGTTTACGAGCAGTACTTC.

This clonotype was seen a single time. The rearrangement links TRBV13 to TRBJ2-1, with 8 bases fitting TRBD2. The CDR3 length is 17 residues. CDR1 is PRHDT and CDR2 is FYEKMQ in the germline V gene (reference sequence). After removal of 4 bases from V and 8 bases from J, the junction contained 16 bases not matched to a gene. CDR3: CASSSRTSSTTADEQFF. Here the CDR3 DNA reads TGTGCCAGCAGCTCCCGGACTAGCTCCACCACGGCGGATGAGCAGTTCTTC.

CDR3 coding DNA: TGTGCCAGCAGTCCCCACTCAGGGATGATGAGCAATCAGCCCCAGCATTTT. Protein sequence: CASSPHSGMMSNQPQHF. The chain is built from TRBV12-3 or TRBV12-4 and TRBJ1-5; tentatively, D is TRBD1 (5 bases). This CDR3 region has 17 residues. The ends were cut back, 5 bases at V and 1 base at J, with 18 bases in the middle.

The chain combines TRBV11-1 with TRBJ1-1, with TRBD1 matching over 8 bases. From germline, CDR1 is SGHAT and CDR2 FQDESV (reference sequence). There are 15 residues in the CDR3. V shed 3 bases and J 1 base; nucleotides not matched to a gene: 4. CDR3 sequence (DNA): TGTGCCAGCAGCTTTGGGCAGGGGGCGAACACTGAAGCTTTCTTT. Its translation is CASSFGQGANTEAFF. Full variable domain (outside the CDR3, taken from reference TRBV11-1 and TRBJ1-1): EAEVAQSPRYKITEKSQAVAFWCDPISGHATLYWYRQILGQGPELLVQFQDESVVDDSQLPKDRFSAERLKGVDSTLKIQPAELGDSAMYLCASSFGQGANTEAFFGQGTRLTVV.

The chain combines TRBV18 with TRBJ2-2; 14 bases are a match to TRBD2. The germline V gene encodes CDR1 KGHSH and CDR2 LQKENI. The CDR3 runs to 20 residues. The V gene end was trimmed by 4 bases and the J gene end by 5 bases; junction bases not matched to a gene: 15. The CDR3 here is CASSRATGLAGVGWTGELFF. The DNA of the CDR3 is TGTGCCAGCTCACGAGCCACGGGACTAGCGGGAGTCGGTTGGACCGGGGAGCTGTTTTTT.

This chain uses TRBV2 with TRBJ2-7, with D perhaps matching TRBD2 (6 bases). CDR1 is SNHLY, CDR2 FYNNEI, per germline. Trimming left V 1 base short and J 3 bases short, with 7 bases between. The CDR3 contains 13 residues. CDR3 protein: CASSEGDFYEQYV. CDR3 in DNA: TGTGCCAGCAGTGAAGGGGACTTCTACGAGCAGTACGTC.

This clonotype was detected a few times. The J gene is TRBJ1-2, the V gene TRBV5-1; D gene uncertain. The length of the CDR3 is 13 residues. Germline V CDR1 and CDR2: SGHRS, YFSETQ. V dropped 3 bases and J dropped 6 bases, with 12 bases sitting between them. CDR3 bases: TGCGCCAGCAGCTCACAGATGGCAAATGGCTACACCTTC. It encodes CASSSQMANGYTF.

The chain couples TRBV20-1 to TRBJ2-5; D not resolved. CDR3 length: 12 residues. V was pared by 6 bases and J by 5 bases, with 13 bases between. Germline V gene data show CDR1 as DFQATT and CDR2 as SNEGSKA (reference sequence). DNA of the CDR3: TGCAGTGCCAGTACCACCCTGGAGACCCAGTACTTC. Translating gives CSASTTLETQYF.

The chain has TRBV2 and TRBJ1-2; D unclear. Trimming stripped 1 base from V and 1 base from J, with 10 bases between. In germline, CDR1 is SNHLY, CDR2 FYNNEI. CDR3 length equals 15 residues. In DNA, the CDR3 is TGTGCCAGCAGTGAAGGGGCCTGGGGTAACTATGGCTACACCTTC. Translated: CASSEGAWGNYGYTF.

This chain uses TRBV10-1 with TRBJ2-7, with D possibly TRBD2 on 6 matching bases. Germline V gene sequence: CDR1 WNHNN, CDR2 SYGVQD (reference sequence). The CDR3 spans 14 residues. V gave up 6 bases and J gave up 2 bases, with 14 bases separating them. The CDR3 DNA follows: TGCGCCAGCAGCTATTCTAGCGTCCCCTACGAGCAGTACTTC. Amino acids: CASSYSSVPYEQYF.

The rearrangement joins TRBV28 to TRBJ2-1; 12 bases align to TRBD2. The CDR3 loop spans 16 amino acids. Unmatched junction bases numbered 5, after V lost 5 bases and J lost 3 bases. Germline V lookup: CDR1 MDHEN, CDR2 SYDVKM. CDR3 amino acids: CASSATSGGLYNEQFF. Here the CDR3 DNA reads TGTGCCAGCAGTGCGACTAGCGGGGGTCTCTACAATGAGCAGTTCTTC.

This clonotype was seen a few times. This CDR3 reads CASSLVPGLPYNEQFF. Here the CDR3 DNA reads TGTGCCAGCAGCTTAGTGCCGGGACTACCATACAATGAGCAGTTCTTC. The chain combines TRBV7-6 with TRBJ2-1; the match to TRBD2 covers 7 bases. The CDR3 has 16 residues. CDR1 and CDR2 from the germline V gene are SGHVS and FNYEAQ. The J segment lost 4 bases and the V segment lost 1 base, leaving 7 bases of the junction unmatched.

This CDR3 is CASSLSQGAIETQYF. In DNA, the CDR3 is TGTGCCAGCAGCTTGAGTCAGGGGGCTATAGAGACCCAGTACTTC. This rearrangement joins TRBV5-4 to TRBJ2-5; 8 positions agree with TRBD1. The CDR3 has 15 amino acids. From germline, CDR1 is SGHNT and CDR2 YYREEE (reference sequence). V lost 1 base, J lost 4 bases, and 6 bases stayed unmatched.

The V and J genes are TRBV11-1 and TRBJ2-5, with D perhaps given as TRBD1 or TRBD2 (5 bases each). The CDR3 covers 14 residues. V gave up 7 bases and J gave up 0 bases, with 12 bases separating them. The germline CDR1 and CDR2 sequences are SGHAT and FQDESV (reference sequence). CDR3 in amino acids: CASNFGTNQETQYF. CDR3 sequence (DNA): TGTGCCAGCAACTTCGGGACGAACCAAGAGACCCAGTACTTC.

This clonotype was seen once. One end of the junction fails to match germline, which may point to a read error. The CDR3 coding sequence is TGCGCCAGCAGTCAAGCTCCAGAGCGGTGGAACACAGATACGCAGTATTTT. Translating it yields CASSQAPERWNTDTQYF. V is TRBV4-1 and J is TRBJ2-3, with a weak D call TRBD2 (5 bases). The CDR3 is 17 residues long. The germline gives CDR1 MGHRA, CDR2 YSYEKL.

This clonotype was found a few times. The V and J genes are TRBV11-3 and TRBJ2-7; TRBD1 aligns across 10 bases. V shed 1 base, J shed 0 bases, and the junction held 6 bases outside the gene matches. Per germline, CDR1 SGHNT and CDR2 YENEEA. This CDR3 comprises 17 residues. CDR3 sequence: CASSLARTGGDSYEQYV. CDR3 coding DNA: TGTGCCAGCAGCTTAGCAAGGACAGGGGGAGACTCCTACGAGCAGTACGTC.

V and J are TRBV2 and TRBJ2-7; perhaps TRBD1 as D (6 bases). Trimming left V 3 bases short and J 2 bases short, with 8 bases between. This CDR3 has 13 amino acids. Germline V gene sequence: CDR1 SNHLY, CDR2 FYNNEI. The CDR3 coding sequence is TGTGCCAGCAGTGACTGGACAGCCTACGAGCAGTACTTC. The encoded protein is CASSDWTAYEQYF.

The chain combines TRBV20-1 with TRBJ1-1; TRBD1 is a possible D gene (5 bases). There are 15 residues in the CDR3. Trimming cost V 3 bases and J 0 bases, with 14 bases left between them. Germline CDR1 reads DFQATT; CDR2 reads SNEGSKA (reference sequence). In DNA, the CDR3 is TGCAGTGCTAGTAAAGGGGCCAGTATGAACACTGAAGCTTTCTTT. Its protein is CSASKGASMNTEAFF.

The rearrangement joins TRBV15 to TRBJ1-1; D is perhaps TRBD1 (6 bases). V was pared by 3 bases and J by 2 bases, with 13 bases between. The CDR3 has 15 residues. CDR1 and CDR2 from the germline V gene are LNHNV and YYDKDF (reference sequence). CDR3 DNA: TGTGCCACCAGCAGGCGGACAGCGGACAACACTGAAGCTTTCTTT. Its translation: CATSRRTADNTEAFF.

This chain joins TRBV28 and TRBJ1-4, with D perhaps TRBD1 (5 bases). Germline V lookup: CDR1 MDHEN, CDR2 SYDVKM. Trimming cost V 3 bases and J 7 bases, with 12 bases left between them. This CDR3 has 14 residues. The DNA for the CDR3 is TGTGCCAGCAGTTTGCGGGGGTGGCGTGAAAAACTGTTTTTT. Amino acids: CASSLRGWREKLFF.